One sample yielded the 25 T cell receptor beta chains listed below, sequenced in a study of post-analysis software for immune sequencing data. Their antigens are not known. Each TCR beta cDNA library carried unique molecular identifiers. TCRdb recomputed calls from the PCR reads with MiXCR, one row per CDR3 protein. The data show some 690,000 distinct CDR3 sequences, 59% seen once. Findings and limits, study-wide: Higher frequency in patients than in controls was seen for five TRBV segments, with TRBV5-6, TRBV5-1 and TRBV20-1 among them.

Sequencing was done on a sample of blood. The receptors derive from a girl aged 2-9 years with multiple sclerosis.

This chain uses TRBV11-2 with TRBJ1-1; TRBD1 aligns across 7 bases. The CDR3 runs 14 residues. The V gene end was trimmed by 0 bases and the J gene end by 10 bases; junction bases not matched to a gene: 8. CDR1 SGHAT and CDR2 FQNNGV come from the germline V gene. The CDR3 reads CASSLDRTSGGAFF. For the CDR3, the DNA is TGTGCCAGCAGCTTAGACCGTACCTCAGGGGGAGCTTTCTTT.

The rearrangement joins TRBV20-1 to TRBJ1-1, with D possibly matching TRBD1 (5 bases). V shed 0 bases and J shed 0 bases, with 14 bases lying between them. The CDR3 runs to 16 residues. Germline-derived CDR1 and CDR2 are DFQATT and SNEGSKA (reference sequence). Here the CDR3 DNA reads TGCAGTGCTAGAGAACTATTGGGACGGGTGAACACTGAAGCTTTCTTT. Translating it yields CSARELLGRVNTEAFF.

The chain's CDR3 is CASSATGQGGYTF. CDR3 nucleotide sequence: TGTGCCAGCAGCGCAACAGGACAGGGCGGCTACACCTTC. This chain joins TRBV7-9 and TRBJ1-2; 8 nucleotides agree with TRBD1. CDR3 length equals 13 residues. The V gene's germline CDR1 is SEHNR and CDR2 FQNEAQ (reference sequence). Trimming cost V 5 bases and J 8 bases; bases outside gene matches: 7.

As DNA, the CDR3 is TGTGCCAGCAGCTTACTGAGCTTCAAGCAAGAGACCCAGTACTTC. As protein: CASSLLSFKQETQYF. The V call is TRBV11-1, the J call TRBJ2-5; D remains ambiguous. Germline CDR1 SGHAT, CDR2 FQDESV (reference sequence). This CDR3 is 15 amino acids long. The V end lost 2 bases, the J end lost 2 bases, and 12 bases lay between the germline ends.

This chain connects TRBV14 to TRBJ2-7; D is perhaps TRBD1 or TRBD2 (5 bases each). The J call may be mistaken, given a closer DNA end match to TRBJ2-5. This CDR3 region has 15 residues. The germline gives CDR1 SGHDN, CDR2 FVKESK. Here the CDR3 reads CASSQTNVGVETQYF. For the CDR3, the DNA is TGTGCCAGCAGCCAAACCAATGTGGGGGTAGAGACCCAGTACTTC.

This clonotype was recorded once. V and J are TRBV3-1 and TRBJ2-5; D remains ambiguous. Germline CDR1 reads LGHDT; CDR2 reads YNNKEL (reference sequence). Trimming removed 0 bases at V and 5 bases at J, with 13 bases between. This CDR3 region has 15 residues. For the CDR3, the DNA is TGTGCCAGCAGCCAAGATACGAGGAGAGGCGAGACCCAGTACTTC. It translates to CASSQDTRRGETQYF.

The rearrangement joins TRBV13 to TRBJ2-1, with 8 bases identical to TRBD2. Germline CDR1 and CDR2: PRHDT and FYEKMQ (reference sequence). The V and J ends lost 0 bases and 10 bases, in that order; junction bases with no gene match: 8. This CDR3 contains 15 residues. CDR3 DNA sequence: TGTGCCAGCAGCTTAGGCGGCGGGAGGAATCGGGAGCAGTTCTTC. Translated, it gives CASSLGGGRNREQFF. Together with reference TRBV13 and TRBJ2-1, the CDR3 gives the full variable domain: AAGVIQSPRHLIKEKRETATLKCYPIPRHDTVYWYQQGPGQDPQFLISFYEKMQSDKGSIPDRFSAQQFSDYHSELNMSSLELGDSALYFCASSLGGGRNREQFFGPGTRLTVL.

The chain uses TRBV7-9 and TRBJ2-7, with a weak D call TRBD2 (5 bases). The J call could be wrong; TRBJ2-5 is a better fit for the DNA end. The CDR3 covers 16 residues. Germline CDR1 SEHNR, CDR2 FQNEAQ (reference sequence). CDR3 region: CASSFSDYADQETQYF. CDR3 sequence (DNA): TGTGCCAGCAGCTTTTCCGACTATGCGGATCAAGAGACCCAGTACTTC.

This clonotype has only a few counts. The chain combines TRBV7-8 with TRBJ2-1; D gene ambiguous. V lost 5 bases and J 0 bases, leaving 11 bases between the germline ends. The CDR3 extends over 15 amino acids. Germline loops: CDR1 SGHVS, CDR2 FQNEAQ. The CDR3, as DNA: TGTGCCAGCAGCCAAACTCGAAGCTCCTACAATGAGCAGTTCTTC. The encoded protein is CASSQTRSSYNEQFF.

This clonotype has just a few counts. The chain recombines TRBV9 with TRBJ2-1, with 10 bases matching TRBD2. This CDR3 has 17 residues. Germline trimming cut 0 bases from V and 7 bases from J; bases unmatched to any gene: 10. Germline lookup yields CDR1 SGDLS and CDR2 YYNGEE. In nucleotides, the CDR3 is TGTGCCAGCAGCGTAGGGATCGGACTAGCGGACGGTAATGAGCAGTTCTTC. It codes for CASSVGIGLADGNEQFF.

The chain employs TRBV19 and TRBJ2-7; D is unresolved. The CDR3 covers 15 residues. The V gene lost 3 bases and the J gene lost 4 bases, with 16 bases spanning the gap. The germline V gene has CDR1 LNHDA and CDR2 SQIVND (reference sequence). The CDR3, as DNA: TGTGCCAGTAGTATCTTCGAAGGACGGATATACGAGCAGTACTTC. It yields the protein CASSIFEGRIYEQYF.

CDR3 sequence: CASSQDMIQSTEAFF. For the CDR3, the DNA is TGCGCCAGCAGCCAAGATATGATCCAGAGCACTGAAGCTTTCTTT. The chain is built from TRBV4-1 and TRBJ1-1, with D unresolved. The V end was cut by 0 bases, the J end by 4 bases, with 12 bases between. Germline V lookup: CDR1 MGHRA, CDR2 YSYEKL. The CDR3 sequence is 15 residues long.

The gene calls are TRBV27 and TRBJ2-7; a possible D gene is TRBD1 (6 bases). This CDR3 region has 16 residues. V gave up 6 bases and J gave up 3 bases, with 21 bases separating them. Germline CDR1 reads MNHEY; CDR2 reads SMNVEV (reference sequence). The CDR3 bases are TGTGCCAGCAGCACCGACAGGCCCCCGTTACGCTACGAGCAGTACTTC. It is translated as CASSTDRPPLRYEQYF.

CDR3 sequence reads: CASGPQGVHSGANVLTF. The CDR3 DNA follows: TGTGCCAGCGGTCCACAGGGGGTCCACTCTGGGGCCAACGTCCTGACTTTC. V and J are TRBV6-2 or TRBV6-3 and TRBJ2-6, with 8 bases that match TRBD1. V dropped 8 bases and J dropped 0; count of bases not matched to a gene: 9. CDR3 length equals 17 residues. CDR1 MNHEY and CDR2 SVGEGT come from the germline V gene.

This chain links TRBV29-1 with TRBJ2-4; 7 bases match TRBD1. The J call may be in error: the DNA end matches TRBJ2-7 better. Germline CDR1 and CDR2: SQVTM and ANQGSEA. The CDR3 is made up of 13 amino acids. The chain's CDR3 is CSACRQGDNEQYF. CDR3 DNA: TGCAGCGCCTGCCGACAGGGAGACAACGAGCAGTACTTC.

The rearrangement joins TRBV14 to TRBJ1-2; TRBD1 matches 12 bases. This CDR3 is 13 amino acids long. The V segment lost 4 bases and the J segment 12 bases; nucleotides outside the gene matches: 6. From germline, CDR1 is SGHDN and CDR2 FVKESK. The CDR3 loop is CASSPRDRGQHTF. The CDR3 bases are TGTGCCAGCAGCCCCCGGGACAGGGGGCAACACACCTTC.

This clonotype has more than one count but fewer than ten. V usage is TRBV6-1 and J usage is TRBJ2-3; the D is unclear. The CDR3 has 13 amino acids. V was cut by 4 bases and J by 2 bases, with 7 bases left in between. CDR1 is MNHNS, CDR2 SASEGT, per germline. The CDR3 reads CASSVGFTDTQYF. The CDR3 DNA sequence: TGTGCCAGCAGTGTGGGCTTCACAGATACGCAGTATTTT.

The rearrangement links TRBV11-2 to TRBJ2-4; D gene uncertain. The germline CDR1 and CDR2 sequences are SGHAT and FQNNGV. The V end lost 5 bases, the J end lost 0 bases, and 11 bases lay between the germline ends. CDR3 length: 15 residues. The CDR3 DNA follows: TGTGCCAGCAGCCAGGCCGAGACAGCCAAAAACATTCAGTACTTC. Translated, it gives CASSQAETAKNIQYF.

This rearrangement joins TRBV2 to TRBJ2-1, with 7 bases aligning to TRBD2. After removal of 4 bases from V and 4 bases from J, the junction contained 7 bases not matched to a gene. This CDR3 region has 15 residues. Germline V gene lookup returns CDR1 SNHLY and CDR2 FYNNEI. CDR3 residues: CASSVEPSGYNEQFF. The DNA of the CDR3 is TGTGCCAGCAGTGTGGAGCCTAGCGGATACAATGAGCAGTTCTTC.

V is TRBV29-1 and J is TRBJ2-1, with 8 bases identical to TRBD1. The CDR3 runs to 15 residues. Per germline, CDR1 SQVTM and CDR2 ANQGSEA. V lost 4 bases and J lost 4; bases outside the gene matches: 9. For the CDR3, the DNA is TGCAGCGTTGGACAGGGGTCCTTACTTTACAATGAGCAGTTCTTC. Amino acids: CSVGQGSLLYNEQFF.

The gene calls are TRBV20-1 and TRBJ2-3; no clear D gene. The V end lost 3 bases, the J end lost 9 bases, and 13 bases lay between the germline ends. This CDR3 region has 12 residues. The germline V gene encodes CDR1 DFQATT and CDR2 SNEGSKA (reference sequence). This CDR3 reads CSASPSETTQYF. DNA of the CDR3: TGCAGTGCTAGTCCGTCAGAGACAACGCAGTATTTT.

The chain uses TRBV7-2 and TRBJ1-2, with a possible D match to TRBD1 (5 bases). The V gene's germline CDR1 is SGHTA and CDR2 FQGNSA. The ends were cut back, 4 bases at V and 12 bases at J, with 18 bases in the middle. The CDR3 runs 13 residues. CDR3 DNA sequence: TGTGCCAGCAGCTCCTCATACGGGGGGGTGCACACCTTC. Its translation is CASSSSYGGVHTF.

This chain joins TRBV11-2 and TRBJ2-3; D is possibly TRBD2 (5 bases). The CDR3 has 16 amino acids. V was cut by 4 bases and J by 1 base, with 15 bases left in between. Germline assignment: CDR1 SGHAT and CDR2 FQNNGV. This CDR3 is CASSSIPRAGTDTQYF. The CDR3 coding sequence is TGTGCCAGCAGCTCAATCCCAAGAGCGGGCACAGATACGCAGTATTTT.

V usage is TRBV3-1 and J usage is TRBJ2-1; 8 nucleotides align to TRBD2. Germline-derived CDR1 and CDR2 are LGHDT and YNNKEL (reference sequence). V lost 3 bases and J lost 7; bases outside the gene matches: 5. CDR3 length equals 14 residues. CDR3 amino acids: CASSQRGARNEQFF. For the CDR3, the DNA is TGTGCCAGCAGCCAGCGGGGGGCCCGTAATGAGCAGTTCTTC.

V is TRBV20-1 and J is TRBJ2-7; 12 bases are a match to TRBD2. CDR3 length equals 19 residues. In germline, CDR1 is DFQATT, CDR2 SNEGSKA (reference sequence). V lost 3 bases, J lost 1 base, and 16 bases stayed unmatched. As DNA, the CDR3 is TGCAGTGCTAGTCCGGAGACTAGCGGGAGCCATGGGGTTTCCTACGAGCAGTACTTC. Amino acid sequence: CSASPETSGSHGVSYEQYF.